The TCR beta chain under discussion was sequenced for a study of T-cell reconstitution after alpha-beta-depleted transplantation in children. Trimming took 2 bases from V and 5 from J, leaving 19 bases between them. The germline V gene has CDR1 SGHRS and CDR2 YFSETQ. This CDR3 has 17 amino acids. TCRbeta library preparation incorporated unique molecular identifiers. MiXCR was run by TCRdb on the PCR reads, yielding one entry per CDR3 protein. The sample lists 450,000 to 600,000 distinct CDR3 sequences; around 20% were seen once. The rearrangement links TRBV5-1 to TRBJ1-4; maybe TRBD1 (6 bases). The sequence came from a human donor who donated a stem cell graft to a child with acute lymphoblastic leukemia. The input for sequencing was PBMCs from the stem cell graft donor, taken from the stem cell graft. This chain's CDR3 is CASSFWMAGGRNEKLFF. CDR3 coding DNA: TGCGCCAGCAGCTTTTGGATGGCGGGGGGCAGAAATGAAAAACTGTTTTTT.